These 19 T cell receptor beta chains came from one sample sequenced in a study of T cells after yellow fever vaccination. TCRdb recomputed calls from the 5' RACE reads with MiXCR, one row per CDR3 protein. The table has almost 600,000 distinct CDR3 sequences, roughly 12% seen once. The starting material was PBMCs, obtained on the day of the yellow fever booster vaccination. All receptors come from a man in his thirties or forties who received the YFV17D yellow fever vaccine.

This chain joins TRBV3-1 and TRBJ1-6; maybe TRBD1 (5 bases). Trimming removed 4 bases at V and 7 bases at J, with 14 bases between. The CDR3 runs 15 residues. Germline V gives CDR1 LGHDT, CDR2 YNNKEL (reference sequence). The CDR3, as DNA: TGTGCCAGCAGCCCGGAATGGGGGGGAAATTCACCCCTCCACTTT. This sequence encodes CASSPEWGGNSPLHF.

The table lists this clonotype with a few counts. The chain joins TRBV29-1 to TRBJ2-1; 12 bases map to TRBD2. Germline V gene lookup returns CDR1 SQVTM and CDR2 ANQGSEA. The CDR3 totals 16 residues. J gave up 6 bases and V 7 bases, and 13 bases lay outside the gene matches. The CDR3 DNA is TGCAGCGAGTCAACCTCTAGCGGGAGGGGGGTCAATGAGCAGTTCTTC. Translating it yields CSESTSSGRGVNEQFF.

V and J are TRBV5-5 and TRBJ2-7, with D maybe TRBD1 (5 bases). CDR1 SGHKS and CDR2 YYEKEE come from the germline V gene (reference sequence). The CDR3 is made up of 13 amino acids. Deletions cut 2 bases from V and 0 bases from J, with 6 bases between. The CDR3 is CASSLGHSYEQYF. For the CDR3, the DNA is TGTGCCAGCAGCTTAGGACACTCCTACGAGCAGTACTTC.

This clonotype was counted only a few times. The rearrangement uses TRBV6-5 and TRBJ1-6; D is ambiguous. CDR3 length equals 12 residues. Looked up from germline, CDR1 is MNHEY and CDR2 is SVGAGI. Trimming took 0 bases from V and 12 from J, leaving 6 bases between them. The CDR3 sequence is CASSYSPGPLHF. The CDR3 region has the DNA TGTGCCAGCAGTTACTCACCGGGACCCCTCCACTTT.

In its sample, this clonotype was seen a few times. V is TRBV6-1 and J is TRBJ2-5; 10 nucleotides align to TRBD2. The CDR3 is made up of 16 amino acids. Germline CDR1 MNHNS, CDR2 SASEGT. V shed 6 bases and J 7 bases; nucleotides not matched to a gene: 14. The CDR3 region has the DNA TGTGCCAGCAGCCAACTGGGGCTAGCGGGAGTCATGACCCAGTACTTC. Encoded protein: CASSQLGLAGVMTQYF.

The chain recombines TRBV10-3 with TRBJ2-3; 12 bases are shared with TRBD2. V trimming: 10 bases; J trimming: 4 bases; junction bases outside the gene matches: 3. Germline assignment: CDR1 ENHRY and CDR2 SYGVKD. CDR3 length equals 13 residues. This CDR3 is CATGLAGPDTQYF. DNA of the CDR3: TGTGCCACCGGACTAGCGGGACCAGATACGCAGTATTTT.

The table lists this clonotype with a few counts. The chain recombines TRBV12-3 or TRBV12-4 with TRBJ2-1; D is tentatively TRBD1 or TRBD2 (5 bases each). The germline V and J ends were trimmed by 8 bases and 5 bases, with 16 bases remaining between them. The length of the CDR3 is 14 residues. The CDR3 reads CASATGPANNEQFF. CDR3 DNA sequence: TGTGCCAGCGCGACGGGGCCTGCCAACAATGAGCAGTTCTTC.

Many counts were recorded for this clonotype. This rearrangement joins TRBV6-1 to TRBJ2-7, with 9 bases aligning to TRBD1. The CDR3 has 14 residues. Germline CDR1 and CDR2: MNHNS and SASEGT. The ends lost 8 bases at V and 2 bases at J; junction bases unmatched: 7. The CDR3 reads CASGPGQGPYEQYF. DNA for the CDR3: TGTGCCAGCGGCCCGGGACAGGGTCCCTACGAGCAGTACTTC.

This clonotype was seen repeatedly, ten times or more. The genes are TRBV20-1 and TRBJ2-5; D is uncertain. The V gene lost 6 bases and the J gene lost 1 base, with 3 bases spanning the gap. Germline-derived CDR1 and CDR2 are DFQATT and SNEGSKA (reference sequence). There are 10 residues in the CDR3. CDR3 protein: CSAAQETQYF. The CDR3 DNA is TGCAGTGCGGCCCAAGAGACCCAGTACTTC.

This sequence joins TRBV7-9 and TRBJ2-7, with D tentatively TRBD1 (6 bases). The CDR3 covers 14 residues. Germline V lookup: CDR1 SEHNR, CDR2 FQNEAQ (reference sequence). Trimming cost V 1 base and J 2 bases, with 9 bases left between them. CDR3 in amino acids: CASSLGTDAYEQYF. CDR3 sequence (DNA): TGTGCCAGCAGCTTAGGGACAGACGCCTACGAGCAGTACTTC. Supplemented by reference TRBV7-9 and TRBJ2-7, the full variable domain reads DTGVSQNPRHKITKRGQNVTFRCDPISEHNRLYWYRQTLGQGPEFLTYFQNEAQLEKSRLLSDRFSAERPKGSFSTLEIQRTEQGDSAMYLCASSLGTDAYEQYFGPGTRLTVT.

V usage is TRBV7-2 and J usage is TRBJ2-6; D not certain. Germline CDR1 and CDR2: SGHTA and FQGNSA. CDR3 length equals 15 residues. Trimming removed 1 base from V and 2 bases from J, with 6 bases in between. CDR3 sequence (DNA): TGTGCCAGCAGCTTAGTAAAGGCTGGGGCCAACGTCCTGACTTTC. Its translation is CASSLVKAGANVLTF.

The CDR3 bases are TGTGCCAGCGGACGGGGGGGCGAGCAGTACTTC. This codes for CASGRGGEQYF. The rearrangement uses TRBV7-6 and TRBJ2-7; 8 bases are shared with TRBD2. This CDR3 contains 11 residues. From germline, CDR1 is SGHVS and CDR2 FNYEAQ. V lost 8 bases, J lost 6 bases, and 3 bases stayed unmatched.

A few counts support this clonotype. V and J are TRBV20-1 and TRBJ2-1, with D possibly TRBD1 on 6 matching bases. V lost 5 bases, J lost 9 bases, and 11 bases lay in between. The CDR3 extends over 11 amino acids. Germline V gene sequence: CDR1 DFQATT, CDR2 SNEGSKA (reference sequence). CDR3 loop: CSALTGFEQFF. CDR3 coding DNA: TGCAGTGCTTTGACAGGTTTTGAGCAGTTCTTC.

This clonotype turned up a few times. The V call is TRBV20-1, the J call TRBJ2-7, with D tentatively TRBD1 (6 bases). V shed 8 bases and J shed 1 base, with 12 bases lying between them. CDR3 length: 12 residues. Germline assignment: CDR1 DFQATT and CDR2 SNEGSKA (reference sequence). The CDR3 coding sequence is TGCAGTATTACAGGGATTTCCTACGAGCAGTACTTC. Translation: CSITGISYEQYF.

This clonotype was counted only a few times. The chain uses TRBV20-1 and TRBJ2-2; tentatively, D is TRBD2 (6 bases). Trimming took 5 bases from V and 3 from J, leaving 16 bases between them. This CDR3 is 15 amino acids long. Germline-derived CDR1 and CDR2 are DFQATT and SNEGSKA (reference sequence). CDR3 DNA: TGCAGTGCTCAAGCGGGCGGATGGGACACCGGGGAGCTGTTTTTT. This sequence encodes CSAQAGGWDTGELFF.

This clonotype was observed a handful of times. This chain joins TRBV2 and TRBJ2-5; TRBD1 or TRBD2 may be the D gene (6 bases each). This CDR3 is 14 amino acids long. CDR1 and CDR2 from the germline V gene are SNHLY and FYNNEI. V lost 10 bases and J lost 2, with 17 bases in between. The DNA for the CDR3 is TGTGCCACCTGGAGGGGGACACCTCAAGAGACCCAGTACTTC. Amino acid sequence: CATWRGTPQETQYF. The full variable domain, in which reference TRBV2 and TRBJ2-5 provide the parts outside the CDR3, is EPEVTQTPSHQVTQMGQEVILRCVPISNHLYFYWYRQILGQKVEFLVSFYNNEISEKSEIFDDQFSVERPDGSNFTLKIRSTKLEDSAMYFCATWRGTPQETQYFGPGTRLLVL.

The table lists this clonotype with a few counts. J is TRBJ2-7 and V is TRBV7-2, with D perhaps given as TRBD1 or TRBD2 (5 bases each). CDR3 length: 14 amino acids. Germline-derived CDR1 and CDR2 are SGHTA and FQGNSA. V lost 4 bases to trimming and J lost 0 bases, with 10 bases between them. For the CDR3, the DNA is TGTGCCAGCAGCTCCCTTGGGGGCTCCTACGAGCAGTACTTC. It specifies CASSSLGGSYEQYF.

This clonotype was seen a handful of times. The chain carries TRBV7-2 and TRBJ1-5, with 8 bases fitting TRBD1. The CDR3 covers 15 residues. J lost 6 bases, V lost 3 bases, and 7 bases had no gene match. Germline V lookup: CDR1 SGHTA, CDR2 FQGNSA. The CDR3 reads CASSFTGGPGQPQHF. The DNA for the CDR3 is TGTGCCAGCAGCTTCACAGGGGGGCCGGGTCAGCCCCAGCATTTT.

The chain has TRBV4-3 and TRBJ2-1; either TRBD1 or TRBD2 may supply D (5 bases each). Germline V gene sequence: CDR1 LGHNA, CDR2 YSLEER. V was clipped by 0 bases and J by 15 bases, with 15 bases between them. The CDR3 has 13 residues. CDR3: CASSQDRDARWFF. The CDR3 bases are TGCGCCAGCAGCCAAGACAGGGACGCTCGGTGGTTCTTC.